These T cell receptor beta chains were read from a single sample in a study of blood T cell repertoires in COVID-19. Sequencing used immunoSEQ multiplex PCR; TCRdb keeps in-frame clones, though not all of them. The sample has approximately 170,000 clones; approximately 90% are singletons. Sequencing used peripheral blood. Receptor source: a woman aged 80 or older in a cohort sampled during active or convalescent COVID-19. The CDR3 runs from the conserved cysteine through the conserved F or W. A D gene is named only where the DNA matches it firmly. The size entry is marked missing in some rows and otherwise reads once, few, many or a size class.

>.|TRBJ1-2|TRBV6-5|.
TGTGCCAGCAGCTCACAGGATGGCTACACCTTC
CASSSQDGYTF
>once|TRBJ2-1|TRBV29-1|.
TGCAGCGTTGACCGAGGAGGTAAACCTAATGAGCAGTTCTTC
CSVDRGGKPNEQFF
>.|TRBJ2-7|TRBV27|TRBD1
TGTGCCAGCAGTCCCCGAGGACAGGGGGCAAACTACGAGCAGTACTTC
CASSPRGQGANYEQYF
>once|TRBJ2-3|TRBV24-1|.
TGTGCCACCAGTGAGCGGGACAGTCACCCTACAGATACGCAGTATTTT
CATSERDSHPTDTQYF
>.|TRBJ2-7|TRBV9|TRBD1
TGTGCCAGCAGCGTAGGGCCAGGACAGGGGGTGGGCGAGCAGTACTTC
CASSVGPGQGVGEQYF
>.|TRBJ1-1|TRBV5-1|TRBD1
TGCGCCAGCAGCCCCGGGACAGTCGACACTGAAGCTTTCTTT
CASSPGTVDTEAFF
>.|TRBJ1-2|TRBV29-1|.
TGCAGCGTTGAAACAGGTCGAAACTATGGCTACACCTTC
CSVETGRNYGYTF
>.|TRBJ2-7|TRBV19|TRBD1
TGTGCCAGTAGTAGCCATGCGGGACAGGGGAACGAGCAGTACTTC
CASSSHAGQGNEQYF
>once|TRBJ2-1|TRBV5-1|TRBD2
TGCGCCAGCAGGCAGGTAGCGGGAGCTTATGAGCAGTTCTTC
CASRQVAGAYEQFF
>.|TRBJ2-3|TRBV15|TRBD2
TGTGCCACCAGCAAAGAAAGGACTAGCGGGAGGAGGGAGTATTTT
CATSKERTSGRREYF
>.|TRBJ1-1|TRBV5-6|TRBD1
TGTGCCAGCAGCCCTGTAGACAGGGGGCTTGGGTACACTGAAGCTTTCTTT
CASSPVDRGLGYTEAFF
>few|TRBJ1-6|TRBV6-6|TRBD1
TGTGCCAGCAGCTTCGACAGGGCTTCTTCACCCCTCCACTTT
CASSFDRASSPLHF
>.|TRBJ2-7|TRBV6-2/TRBV6-3|.
TGTGCCAGCAGTTACCTCGGACTACTATTCTACGAGCAGTACTTC
CASSYLGLLFYEQYF
>.|TRBJ2-7|TRBV5-1|.
TGCGCCAGCAGCCCGGGAGGGACAGGGAAGTACGAGCAGTACTTC
CASSPGGTGKYEQYF